The subject of this entry is one TCR beta chain. It lacks a known antigen. Per-base quality was not reported, and no clone a single base away is much larger than it. This sample was taken from a study of T cell responses to AZD1222 COVID-19 vaccine (dated by TCRdb to about 2021). Background for the entire study: A total of under 250 trial participants underwent TCR sequencing, of whom 207 had received two doses of AZD1222 and roughly 26 had received two doses of the MenACWY control vaccine. Trial participants were enrolled into age subgroups of 18-55, 56-69 and 70-plus years, which contained around 150, 29 and 61 TCR-sequenced participants, respectively. The investigation overall reported the following: After two AZD1222 doses, spike-specific TCR breadth and depth were significantly higher than at day 0 and than in MenACWY recipients. Because no day 14 peak-response samples were available, the repertoires could be characterized only after the peak T cell response. Participants were mostly white British, with more females than males. The authors suggested clonal diversity may have been underestimated. The 56-69-year group was small, and its depth increase did not reach significance, likely because of low power. Conclusions about previously exposed vaccinees are limited, since just a handful of AZD1222 recipients were seropositive for SARS-CoV-2 at baseline. The vaccine-associated CD4 TCRs covered the entire spike protein, and the dominant responses fell in regions 160-218 and 743-854. Reportedly, almost half of the unique spike-specific TCRs recognized epitopes lying outside the regions that are mutated in the B.1.351 and B.1.1.7 variants.

At the junction V is shortened by 8 bases and J by 2 bases, with 13 bases in between. The germline V gene encodes CDR1 ENHRY and CDR2 SYGVKD. The CDR3 runs 14 amino acids, cysteine and phenylalanine included. The only DNA kept is the CDR3, 42 bases in frame from the first base. What this sample's time point label stands for: about 28 days (+/-7) after the second vaccine dose. According to the study, the label for this sample's treatment or condition signals: meningococcal conjugate vaccine given as trial control. The vaccinee samples were drawn from two UK trials, COV001 and COV002, one of which was a single-blind randomized controlled phase 2/3 trial testing AZD1222 (ChAdOx1 nCoV-19) in healthy adults. For TCRbeta chain sequencing, PBMC samples from trial participants were taken at day 0 and at day 28 after the second dose. The CDR3 regions of human TCRbeta chains were subjected to immunosequencing. The original methods were these. Repertoire TCRs were matched against a reference library of SARS-CoV-2-specific TCRs generated with the MIRA antigen-specificity platform. Breadth was defined as the fraction of unique TCRs that were SARS-CoV-2-associated, and depth was defined as the fraction of total T cells that were SARS-CoV-2-associated. Each spike-specific TCR was assigned to its reactive spike region and to a CD4 or CD8 class using the MIRA data. Log10-transformed breadth and depth values were compared by one-way ANOVA with Sidak's multiple comparisons tests. TCRdb took over this immuneACCESS table, retaining in-frame rearrangements with V and J assigned. Such tables are incomplete; in checked studies, under half of the missing clones stem from an unresolved V gene, and the remainder is unexplained. For V, J and clone size, that table is used; D and trimming come from the DNA. The sample table holds 150,000 to 200,000 clones, of which about nine tenths were seen once. The top ten clones comprise roughly 4% of the sample.

The sequencing here drew on peripheral blood, taken 28 days after the second dose of the MenACWY control vaccine. This sequence was found in an adult who received the MenACWY meningococcal vaccine as a control. Recombination linked TRBV10-3 to TRBJ1-5; tentative D gene TRBD1, with 5 bases matching. The CDR3 reads CAISDSVRNQPQHF. The nucleotide sequence reads as follows: TGTGCCATCTCAGACAGTGTCCGCAATCAGCCCCAGCATTTT.